What follows are 4 T cell receptor beta chains derived from one specimen sequenced in a study of identical twins. TCRdb analysed the 5' RACE reads with MiXCR anew, one entry per CDR3 protein. The sample holds just over 500,000 distinct CDR3 sequences, roughly 21% seen once. This sample also appeared in a second study, on T cells expressing NK-cell markers.

Sequencing used CD4+ T cells sorted from blood. Receptor source: a woman aged 18-29 years in good health.

V and J are TRBV7-2 and TRBJ2-7; D is uncertain. V was pared by 0 bases and J by 1 base, with 7 bases between. CDR1 and CDR2 from the germline V gene are SGHTA and FQGNSA. This CDR3 contains 14 residues. The chain's CDR3 is CASSLAHGSYEQYF. CDR3 nucleotides: TGTGCCAGCAGCTTAGCGCACGGGTCCTACGAGCAGTACTTC.

This sequence joins TRBV6-5 and TRBJ1-3; no definite D call. This CDR3 is built from 18 residues. Germline V gives CDR1 MNHEY, CDR2 SVGAGI. V gave up 2 bases and J gave up 0 bases, with 17 bases separating them. CDR3 loop: CASSYLNLYGSSGNTIYF. The CDR3 nucleotides are TGTGCCAGCAGTTACCTCAATTTGTACGGCAGCTCTGGAAACACCATATATTTT.

This clonotype has more than one count but fewer than ten. The gene calls are TRBV5-1 and TRBJ2-1; possible D gene TRBD1, 5 bases. The V gene's germline CDR1 is SGHRS and CDR2 YFSETQ. The CDR3 is made up of 14 amino acids. Trimming removed 2 bases at V and 7 bases at J, with 13 bases between. CDR3 DNA sequence: TGCGCCAGCAGCTTAGGGTCAAAGGGGAATGAGCAGTTCTTC. Amino acids: CASSLGSKGNEQFF.

This clonotype was seen a few times. V and J are TRBV18 and TRBJ1-4; D gene ambiguous. CDR1 is KGHSH, CDR2 LQKENI, per germline. The length of the CDR3 is 13 residues. The V gene lost 2 bases and the J gene lost 8 bases, with 9 bases spanning the gap. CDR3 region: CASSPNPGEKLFF. In nucleotides, the CDR3 is TGTGCCAGCTCACCAAACCCCGGCGAAAAACTGTTTTTT.